Detailed here is one T cell receptor beta chain. What this receptor recognizes is not known. The record has no base qualities; no much larger clone is one base away. TCRbeta CDR3 regions were amplified from genomic DNA by means of the immunoSEQ Assay, a bias-controlled multiplex PCR. For the original study's pipeline: The number of nucleated cells in each sample was estimated from the amplification of reference gene primers within the assay. Sequence reads were collapsed and filtered to measure the absolute abundance of every unique TCRbeta CDR3 rearrangement. For each sample, productive Simpson clonality was calculated by taking the square root of Simpson's diversity index across productive rearrangements. TCRdb took this table from immuneACCESS and kept in-frame rearrangements with V and J called. Such tables lack part of the clones; where checked against another copy, unresolved V genes explain under half of the gap, and the rest is unexplained. Clone size and the V and J calls come from that table; the DNA yielded D and trimming. The sample table holds about 200,000 clones, of which less than 90% were seen once. The top ten clonotypes cover 20% of the sample.

CDR3 length: 15 amino acids, cysteine to phenylalanine. Of all the DNA, just the CDR3 is kept, 45 bases in frame from base 1. Germline trimming: 6 bases from V, 2 bases from J; junction bases outside gene matches: 6. CDR1 and CDR2 were assigned from the germline V gene (reference sequence) as LNHDA and SQIVND. This specimen belongs to a study of blood T cell repertoires in COVID-19 (dated by TCRdb to about 2020). Background on the whole study: Samples covering the acute and convalescent phases of COVID-19 were provided by collaborators in the United States, Italy and Spain. The material from the prospective study consisted of cDNA or gDNA derived from T cells, B-cell-depleted T cells, or PBMCs. Subjects who had been exposed to COVID-19, were actively infected with it, or had recovered from it provided the deeply sampled blood TCRbeta repertoires that made up the dataset. The repertoires were released in a freely available public database meant as a resource for research on the immune response to SARS-CoV-2. The samples were drawn from two sources: the first 160 participants of the ongoing ImmuneRACE study, and approximately 1,300 subjects contributed by 6 global collaborators. The sample metadata nearly always contained a de-identified subject ID, COVID-19 status, age in years and sex. HLA class I and class II types, where available, came from metadata supplied by the sample provider rather than from assay-based typing. The investigation overall reported the following: The amount of clinical and demographic metadata varied by source and participant and was provided uncurated.

The collaborating institutions used their own protocols to collect whole blood in K2EDTA tubes. Collaborator samples were shipped for TCRbeta analysis as frozen whole blood, isolated PBMCs, or DNA extracted from either sample type. The receptor's source is a human donor in a cohort sampled during active COVID-19. The sequencing sample was made of peripheral blood. The chain links TRBV19 with TRBJ1-2; 10 middle bases align to TRBD1. The DNA reads as follows: TGTGCCAGTAGGGGGACAGGGGTTTCGAACTATGGCTACACCTTC. Its translation reads: CASRGTGVSNYGYTF.